The subject of this entry is one TCR beta chain. The antigen is undetermined. The data were obtained in a study of cytomegalovirus exposure and HLA in healthy donors. General study findings and limits: Cytomegalovirus association was listed for 164 TCR beta chains.

Primers: 60 Vbeta forward and 13 Jbeta reverse. TCRdb keeps only in-frame clones here, not all; method: immunoSEQ multiplex PCR. The table records some 150,000 clones, 82% of them present only once. Source material: PBMCs. This TCR derives from a woman aged 45-59 years in good health and CMV-seropositive.

The CDR3 sequence: CATEDGGQGGDTQYF. The CDR3 nucleotides are TGTGCCACCGAAGATGGGGGACAGGGGGGAGATACGCAGTATTTT. The chain uses TRBV2 and TRBJ2-3, with TRBD1 identical over 11 bases. The CDR3 runs 15 residues. Germline V gene sequence: CDR1 SNHLY, CDR2 FYNNEI. V shed 10 bases and J 5 bases; nucleotides not matched to a gene: 11.